Below are 4 T cell receptor beta chains sequenced from a single sample in a study of T cell responses to AZD1222 COVID-19 vaccine. Libraries were prepared by immunoSEQ multiplex PCR; TCRdb keeps only in-frame clonotypes and omits some of them. Here the sample spans about 97,000 clones, 85% to 90% being singletons. The source was peripheral blood, collected on day 0 of AZD1222 vaccination. The source is an adult in good health.

The genes are TRBV5-5 and TRBJ1-1; D gene uncertain. The CDR3 runs 16 residues. CDR1 SGHKS and CDR2 YYEKEE come from the germline V gene (reference sequence). V was cut by 2 bases and J by 0 bases, with 14 bases left in between. In nucleotides, the CDR3 is TGTGCCAGCAGCTTCGTTGGTTCCTCCATGAACACTGAAGCTTTCTTT. Encoded protein: CASSFVGSSMNTEAFF.

The chain combines TRBV28 with TRBJ2-7; D ambiguous. The CDR3 contains 14 residues. V was shortened by 6 bases and J by 2 bases, with 14 bases between the two germline ends. Germline V gene lookup returns CDR1 MDHEN and CDR2 SYDVKM. CDR3 nucleotides: TGTGCCAGCAGGAATTCGGACGGCACCTACGAGCAGTACTTC. Its protein product is CASRNSDGTYEQYF.

The rearrangement links TRBV19 to TRBJ2-5, with TRBD2 identical over 9 bases. V trimming: 6 bases; J trimming: 1 base; junction bases outside the gene matches: 9. The germline V gene has CDR1 LNHDA and CDR2 SQIVND (reference sequence). The CDR3 loop spans 16 amino acids. CDR3 amino acids: CASRPRAGGAQETQYF. In DNA, the CDR3 is TGTGCCAGTAGGCCTAGAGCGGGAGGAGCCCAAGAGACCCAGTACTTC.

This clone was seen a few times. V and J are TRBV7-3 and TRBJ2-5, with 10 bases that match TRBD2. CDR3 length equals 16 residues. Germline trimming cut 5 bases from V and 3 bases from J; bases unmatched to any gene: 9. Germline lookup yields CDR1 SGHTA and CDR2 FQGTGA. The CDR3 bases are TGTGCCAGCAGCCCCGGCGGTAGCGGGGGGAAAGAGACCCAGTACTTC. Encoded protein: CASSPGGSGGKETQYF.